Listed here are 16 T cell receptor beta chains from one sample, sequenced in a study of cytomegalovirus exposure and HLA in healthy donors. Amplification used 60 Vbeta primers and 13 Jbeta primers. The table came from immunoSEQ multiplex PCR; TCRdb's copy has only in-frame clones and leaves some out. Its listing shows about 48,000 clones. Sequencing used PBMCs. The receptor source for this set is a male donor in good health and CMV-seropositive.

This chain connects TRBV7-2 to TRBJ2-7; a weak D match, TRBD1 (7 bases). V gave up 6 bases and J gave up 4 bases, with 16 bases separating them. The CDR3 has 14 amino acids. Germline CDR1 and CDR2: SGHTA and FQGNSA. In DNA, the CDR3 is TGTGCCAGCAGGGGCGGGACAGCCAGGTACGAGCAGTACTTC. As protein: CASRGGTARYEQYF.

This chain connects TRBV4-2 to TRBJ1-2; TRBD1 might be the D (6 bases). The CDR3 sequence is 14 residues long. CDR1 and CDR2 (germline): LGHNA, YNFKEQ. The V gene lost 3 bases and the J gene lost 6 bases, with 14 bases spanning the gap. The CDR3 nucleotides are TGTGCCAGCAGCCAGCCAGGGGAAGTTAATGGCTACACCTTC. Its translation is CASSQPGEVNGYTF.

The chain uses TRBV9 and TRBJ1-3; tentatively, D is TRBD1 (5 bases). Germline CDR1 reads SGDLS; CDR2 reads YYNGEE. Between the trimmed V and J ends, which lost 1 base and 0 bases, there was a span of 17 bases. This CDR3 contains 18 residues. In DNA form, the CDR3 reads TGTGCCAGCAGCGTAACCATAGAAACAGGAAGCTCTGGAAACACCATATATTTT. Amino acids: CASSVTIETGSSGNTIYF.

The V call is TRBV7-7, the J call TRBJ1-2; D is ambiguous. This CDR3 has 13 amino acids. V lost 5 bases to trimming and J lost 8 bases, with 15 bases between them. Per the germline V gene, CDR1 is SSHAT and CDR2 is FNYEAQ (reference sequence). The DNA for the CDR3 is TGTGCCAGCAGCCCCGCCCCCCCGGGGGGCTACACCTTC. Protein sequence: CASSPAPPGGYTF.

The chain is built from TRBV4-3 and TRBJ2-1; D is unresolved. CDR1 and CDR2 (germline): LGHNA, YSLEER. V shed 5 bases and J shed 7 bases, with 15 bases lying between them. This CDR3 is built from 14 residues. The CDR3 sequence is CASSARGSWNEQFF. The DNA for the CDR3 is TGCGCCAGCAGCGCCAGAGGTTCGTGGAATGAGCAGTTCTTC.

This chain joins TRBV7-3 and TRBJ2-2; D possibly corresponds to TRBD1 (5 bases). Trimming took 0 bases from V and 4 from J, leaving 15 bases between them. Per the germline V gene, CDR1 is SGHTA and CDR2 is FQGTGA. This CDR3 region has 17 residues. The CDR3 nucleotides read TGTGCCAGCAGCTTAACGTGGGGCGGTAGAGGCACCGGGGAGCTGTTTTTT. Amino acid sequence: CASSLTWGGRGTGELFF.

J is TRBJ1-2 and V is TRBV7-2, with TRBD1 as a possible D gene (5 bases). With 3 bases removed from V and 8 bases from J, the gap between germline ends came to 10 bases. The CDR3 sequence is 12 residues long. CDR1 is SGHTA, CDR2 FQGNSA, per germline. The CDR3 DNA reads TGTGCCAGCAGCTTTATCCAGGGCGGCTACACCTTC. Amino acid sequence: CASSFIQGGYTF.

The rearrangement links TRBV11-2 to TRBJ2-2, with D unresolved. The germline V gene has CDR1 SGHAT and CDR2 FQNNGV. With 4 bases removed from V and 6 bases from J, the gap between germline ends came to 9 bases. The CDR3 loop spans 13 amino acids. The CDR3 here is CASSSTGPGELFF. In DNA, the CDR3 is TGTGCCAGCAGCTCTACTGGGCCCGGGGAGCTGTTTTTT.

The gene calls are TRBV14 and TRBJ2-1; D not certain. This CDR3 contains 15 residues. V lost 0 bases, J lost 0 bases, and 6 bases lay in between. Germline CDR1 SGHDN, CDR2 FVKESK. As DNA, the CDR3 is TGTGCCAGCAGCCAAGATGCGAGCTCCTACAATGAGCAGTTCTTC. Protein sequence: CASSQDASSYNEQFF. Using reference TRBV14 and TRBJ2-1 for the parts outside the CDR3, the full variable domain is EAGVTQFPSHSVIEKGQTVTLRCDPISGHDNLYWYRRVMGKEIKFLLHFVKESKQDESGMPNNRFLAERTGGTYSTLKVQPAELEDSGVYFCASSQDASSYNEQFFGPGTRLTVL.

V and J are TRBV4-2 and TRBJ1-1; D remains ambiguous. Trimming cost V 0 bases and J 3 bases, with 8 bases left between them. The CDR3 loop spans 14 amino acids. Germline values: CDR1 LGHNA, CDR2 YNFKEQ. CDR3 nucleotide sequence: TGTGCCAGCAGCCAAGAGGGAGCCTACACTGAAGCTTTCTTT. Translated, it gives CASSQEGAYTEAFF.

V is TRBV19 and J is TRBJ2-7; 7 positions match TRBD2. The germline CDR1 and CDR2 sequences are LNHDA and SQIVND (reference sequence). The trim removed 6 bases at V and 0 bases at J, leaving 8 bases unmatched. The CDR3 runs to 15 residues. The CDR3 bases are TGTGCCAGTAGGAATCTAGCGGACAACTCCTACGAGCAGTACTTC. Protein sequence: CASRNLADNSYEQYF.

Points on this clone: Relative to the germline gene, one junction end is altered; a read error may explain this. The chain is built from TRBV4-2 and TRBJ1-3, with D possibly TRBD1 on 5 matching bases. Germline CDR1 reads LGHNA; CDR2 reads YNFKEQ. The CDR3 covers 15 residues. The DNA of the CDR3 is TGTGCTAGCAGCCAGCCGACGGGGGGAGGAAACACCATATATTTT. It specifies CASSQPTGGGNTIYF.

The V gene is TRBV7-2, the J gene TRBJ2-1, with TRBD1 as a possible D gene (5 bases). Germline V gene lookup returns CDR1 SGHTA and CDR2 FQGNSA. Trimming cost V 10 bases and J 10 bases, with 20 bases left between them. The CDR3 spans 13 residues. The DNA for the CDR3 is TGTGCCACACGGTATGGCAGGGCCTACGAGCAGTTCTTC. The encoded protein is CATRYGRAYEQFF.

This sequence joins TRBV14 and TRBJ2-5; 9 nucleotides line up with TRBD1. Gene TRBJ2-7 matches the end of the DNA better, so the J call may be wrong. CDR3 length: 17 amino acids. Germline V gene data show CDR1 as SGHDN and CDR2 as FVKESK. The CDR3 sequence is CASSPSKGWDRAYEQYF. CDR3 DNA sequence: TGTGCCAGCAGCCCGTCCAAGGGGTGGGACAGGGCCTACGAGCAGTACTTC.

The chain uses TRBV4-2 and TRBJ1-1; no reliable D call. Germline V gene sequence: CDR1 LGHNA, CDR2 YNFKEQ. The V gene lost 4 bases and the J gene lost 0 bases, with 9 bases spanning the gap. The CDR3 consists of 14 residues. As DNA, the CDR3 is TGTGCCAGCAGCCCTACAGAAGTGAACACTGAAGCTTTCTTT. Protein product: CASSPTEVNTEAFF.

The chain uses TRBV7-9 and TRBJ1-5; 7 bases map to TRBD1. J lost 0 bases, V lost 6 bases, and 8 bases had no gene match. Germline V gene sequence: CDR1 SEHNR, CDR2 FQNEAQ (reference sequence). This CDR3 spans 16 amino acids. The CDR3 spells CASSSSAGGSNQPQHF. CDR3 sequence (DNA): TGTGCCAGCAGTTCCAGCGCAGGGGGTAGCAATCAGCCCCAGCATTTT.